This T cell receptor beta chain was observed in a study of Ad26.COV2.S vaccination and SARS-CoV-2 variants. Broader study findings: It is possible that the TCR breadth and depth analyses underestimated the total T cell responses.

Trimming stripped 1 base from V and 6 bases from J, with 13 bases between. There are 15 residues in the CDR3. CDR1 SEHNR and CDR2 FQNEAQ come from the germline V gene (reference sequence). This clone appeared a few times. The antigen is unknown. Treatment in this sample: some 20 received Ad26.COV2.S at low or high dose, single or two shots; several received placebo; per-sample allocation not given. Samples came from day 63 after the first vaccine or placebo injection. An Ad26 vector was used to express Wuhan-strain SARS-CoV-2 spike as the vaccine. Libraries were prepared by immunoSEQ multiplex PCR; TCRdb keeps only in-frame clonotypes and omits some of them. The data hold hundreds of thousands of clones, with 89% observed a single time.

The receptor was derived from a person aged 18-65 years who received the Ad26.COV2.S COVID-19 vaccine or a placebo. This sample comprised peripheral blood, obtained in a trial of Ad26.COV2.S vaccine versus placebo. The chain is built from TRBV7-9 and TRBJ1-5, with D unresolved. CDR3 protein: CASSLGGIVGQPQHF. The CDR3 DNA is TGTGCCAGCAGCTTAGGCGGGATAGTAGGTCAGCCCCAGCATTTT.